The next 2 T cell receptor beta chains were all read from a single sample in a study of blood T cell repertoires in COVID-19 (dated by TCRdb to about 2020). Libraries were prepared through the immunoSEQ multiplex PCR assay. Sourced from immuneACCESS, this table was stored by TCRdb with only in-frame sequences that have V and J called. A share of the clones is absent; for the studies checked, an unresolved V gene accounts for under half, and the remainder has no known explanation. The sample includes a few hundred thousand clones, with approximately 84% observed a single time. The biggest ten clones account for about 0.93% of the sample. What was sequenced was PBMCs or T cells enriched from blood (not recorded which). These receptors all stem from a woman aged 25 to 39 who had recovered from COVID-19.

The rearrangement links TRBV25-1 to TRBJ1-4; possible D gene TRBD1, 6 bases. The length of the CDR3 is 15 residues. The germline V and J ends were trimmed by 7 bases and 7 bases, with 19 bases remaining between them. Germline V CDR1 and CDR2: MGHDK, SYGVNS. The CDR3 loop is CASTRTGTLGEKLFF. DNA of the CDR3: TGTGCCAGCACTAGGACCGGGACACTGGGTGAAAAACTGTTTTTT.

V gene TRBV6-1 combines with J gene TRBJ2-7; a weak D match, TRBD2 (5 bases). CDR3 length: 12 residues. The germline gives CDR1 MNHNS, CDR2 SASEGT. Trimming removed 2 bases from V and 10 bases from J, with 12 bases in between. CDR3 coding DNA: TGTGCCAGCAGTGAAACGGGGTTTGGCCAGTACTTC. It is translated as CASSETGFGQYF.